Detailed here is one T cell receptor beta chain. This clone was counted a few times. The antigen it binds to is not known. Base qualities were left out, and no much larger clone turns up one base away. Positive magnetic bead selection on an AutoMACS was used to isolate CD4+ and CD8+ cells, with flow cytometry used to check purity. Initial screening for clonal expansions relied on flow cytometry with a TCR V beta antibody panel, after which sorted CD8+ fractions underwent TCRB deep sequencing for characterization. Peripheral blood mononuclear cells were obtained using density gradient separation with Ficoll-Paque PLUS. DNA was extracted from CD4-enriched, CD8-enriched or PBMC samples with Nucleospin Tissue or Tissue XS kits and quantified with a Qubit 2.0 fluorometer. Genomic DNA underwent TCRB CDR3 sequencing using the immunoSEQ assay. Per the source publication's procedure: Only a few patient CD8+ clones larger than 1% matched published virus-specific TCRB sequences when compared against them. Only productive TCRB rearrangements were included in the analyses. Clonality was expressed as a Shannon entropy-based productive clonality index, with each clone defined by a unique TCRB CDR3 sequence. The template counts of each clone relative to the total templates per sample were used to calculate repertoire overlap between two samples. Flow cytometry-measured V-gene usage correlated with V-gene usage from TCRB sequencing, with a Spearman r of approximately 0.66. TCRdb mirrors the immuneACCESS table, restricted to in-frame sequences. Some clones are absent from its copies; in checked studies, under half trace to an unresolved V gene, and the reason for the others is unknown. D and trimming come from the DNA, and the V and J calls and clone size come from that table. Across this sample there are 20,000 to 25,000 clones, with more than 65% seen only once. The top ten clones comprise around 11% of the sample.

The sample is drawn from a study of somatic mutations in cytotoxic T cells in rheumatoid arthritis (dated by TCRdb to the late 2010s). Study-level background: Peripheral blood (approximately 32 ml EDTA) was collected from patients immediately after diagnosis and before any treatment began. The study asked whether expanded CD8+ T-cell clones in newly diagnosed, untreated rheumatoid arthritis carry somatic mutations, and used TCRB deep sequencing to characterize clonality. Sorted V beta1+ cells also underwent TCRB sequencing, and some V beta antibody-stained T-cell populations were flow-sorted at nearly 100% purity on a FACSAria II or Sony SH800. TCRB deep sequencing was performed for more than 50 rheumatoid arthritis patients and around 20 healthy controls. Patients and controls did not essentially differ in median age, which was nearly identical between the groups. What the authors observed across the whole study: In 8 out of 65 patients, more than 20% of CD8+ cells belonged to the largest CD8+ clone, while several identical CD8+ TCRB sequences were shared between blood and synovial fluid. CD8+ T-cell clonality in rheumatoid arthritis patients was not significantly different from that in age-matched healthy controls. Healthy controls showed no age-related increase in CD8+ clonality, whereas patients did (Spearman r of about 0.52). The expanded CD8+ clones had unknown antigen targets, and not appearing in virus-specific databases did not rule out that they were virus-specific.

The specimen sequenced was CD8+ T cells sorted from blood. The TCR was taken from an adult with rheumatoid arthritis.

This receptor carries the CDR3 CATLTGGTEAFF. Read as DNA, the sequence is TGTGCCACCCTAACAGGAGGAACTGAAGCTTTCTTT. The V and J genes are TRBV27 and TRBJ1-1; TRBD1 might be the D gene, on 5 matching bases. The germline V gene (reference sequence) yields MNHEY for CDR1 and SMNVEV for CDR2. Its CDR3 holds 12 amino acids, cysteine through phenylalanine. The read is trimmed to its CDR3 DNA, 36 bases read in frame from base 1. V loses 10 bases of germline sequence and J loses 5 bases, and the interval between the two ends is 14 bases.